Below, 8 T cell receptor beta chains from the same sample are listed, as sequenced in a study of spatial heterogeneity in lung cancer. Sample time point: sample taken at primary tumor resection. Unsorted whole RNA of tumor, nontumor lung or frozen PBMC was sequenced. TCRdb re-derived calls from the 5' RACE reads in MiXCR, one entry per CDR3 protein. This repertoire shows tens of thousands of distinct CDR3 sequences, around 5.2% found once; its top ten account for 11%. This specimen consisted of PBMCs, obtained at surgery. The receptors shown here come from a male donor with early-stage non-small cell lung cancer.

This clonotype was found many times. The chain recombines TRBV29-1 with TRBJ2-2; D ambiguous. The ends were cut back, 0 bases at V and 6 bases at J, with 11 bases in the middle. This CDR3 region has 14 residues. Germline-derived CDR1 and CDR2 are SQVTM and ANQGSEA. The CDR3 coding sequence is TGCAGCGTTGAAGATAGTCAGGCATCCGGGGAGCTGTTTTTT. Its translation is CSVEDSQASGELFF.

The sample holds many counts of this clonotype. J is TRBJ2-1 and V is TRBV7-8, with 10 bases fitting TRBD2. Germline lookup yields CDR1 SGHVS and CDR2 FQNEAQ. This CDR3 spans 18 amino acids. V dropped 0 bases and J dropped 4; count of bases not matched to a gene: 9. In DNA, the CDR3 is TGTGCCAGCAGCTTAGCGTCCAAGGGACTAGCGTCTTACAATGAGCAGTTCTTC. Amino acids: CASSLASKGLASYNEQFF.

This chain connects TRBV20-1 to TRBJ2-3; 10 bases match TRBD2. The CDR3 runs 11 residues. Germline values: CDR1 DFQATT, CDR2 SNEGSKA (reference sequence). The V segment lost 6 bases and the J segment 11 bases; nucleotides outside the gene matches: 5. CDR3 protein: CSALSGRMQYF. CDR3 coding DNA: TGCAGTGCCCTTAGCGGGAGGATGCAGTATTTT.

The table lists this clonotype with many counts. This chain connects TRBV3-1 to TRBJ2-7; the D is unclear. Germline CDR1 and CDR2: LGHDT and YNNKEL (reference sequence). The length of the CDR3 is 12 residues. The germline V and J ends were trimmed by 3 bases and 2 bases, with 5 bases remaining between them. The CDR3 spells CASSQYTYEQYF. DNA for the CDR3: TGTGCCAGCAGCCAGTACACCTACGAGCAGTACTTC.

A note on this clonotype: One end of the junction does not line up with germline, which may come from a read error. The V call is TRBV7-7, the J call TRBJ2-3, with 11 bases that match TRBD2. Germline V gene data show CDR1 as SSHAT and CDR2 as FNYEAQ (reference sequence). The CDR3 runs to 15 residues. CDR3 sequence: CASSLSGRDTDTQYF. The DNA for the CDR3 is TGTGCTAGCAGTCTTAGCGGGAGGGACACAGATACGCAGTATTTT.

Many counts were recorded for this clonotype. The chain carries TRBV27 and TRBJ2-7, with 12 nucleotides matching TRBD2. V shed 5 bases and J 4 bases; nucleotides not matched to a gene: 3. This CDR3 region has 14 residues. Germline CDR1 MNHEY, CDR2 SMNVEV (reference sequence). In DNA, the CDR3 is TGTGCCAGCAGTCTAGCGGGAGGGCAATACGAGCAGTACTTC. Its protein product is CASSLAGGQYEQYF.

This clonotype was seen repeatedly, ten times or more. The CDR3 spells CSARGLAGVGEQYF. The DNA of the CDR3 is TGCAGTGCTAGAGGGCTAGCGGGAGTAGGCGAGCAGTACTTC. The chain uses TRBV20-1 and TRBJ2-7, with 10 bases matching TRBD2. V lost 1 base, J lost 6 bases, and 6 bases stayed unmatched. There are 14 residues in the CDR3. Germline values: CDR1 DFQATT, CDR2 SNEGSKA (reference sequence).

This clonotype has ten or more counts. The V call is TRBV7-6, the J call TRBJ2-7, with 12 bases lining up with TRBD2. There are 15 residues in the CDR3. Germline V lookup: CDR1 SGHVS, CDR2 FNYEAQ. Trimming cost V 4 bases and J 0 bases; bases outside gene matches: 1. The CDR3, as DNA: TGTGCCAGCAGCTCGACTAGCGGGAGCTCCTACGAGCAGTACTTC. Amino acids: CASSSTSGSSYEQYF. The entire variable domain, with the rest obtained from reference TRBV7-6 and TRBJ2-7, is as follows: GAGVSQSPRYKVTKRGQDVALRCDPISGHVSLYWYRQALGQGPEFLTYFNYEAQQDKSGLPNDRFSAERPEGSISTLTIQRTEQRDSAMYRCASSSTSGSSYEQYFGPGTRLTVT.